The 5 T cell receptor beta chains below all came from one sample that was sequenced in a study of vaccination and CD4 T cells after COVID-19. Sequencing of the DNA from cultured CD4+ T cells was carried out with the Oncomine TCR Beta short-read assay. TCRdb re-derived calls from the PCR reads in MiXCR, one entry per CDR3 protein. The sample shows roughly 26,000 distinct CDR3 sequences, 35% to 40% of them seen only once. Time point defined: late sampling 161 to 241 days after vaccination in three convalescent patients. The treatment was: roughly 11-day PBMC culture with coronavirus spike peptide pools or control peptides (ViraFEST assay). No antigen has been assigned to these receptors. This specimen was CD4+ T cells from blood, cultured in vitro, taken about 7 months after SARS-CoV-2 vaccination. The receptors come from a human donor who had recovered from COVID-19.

Here the CDR3 reads CASRILAGAYNEQFF. The CDR3 nucleotides read TGTGCCAGCAGAATATTAGCGGGTGCCTACAATGAGCAGTTCTTC. This chain joins TRBV7-2 and TRBJ2-1; 7 bases match TRBD2. The V segment lost 6 bases and the J segment 2 bases; nucleotides outside the gene matches: 7. The CDR3 loop spans 15 amino acids. The germline gives CDR1 SGHTA, CDR2 FQGNSA.

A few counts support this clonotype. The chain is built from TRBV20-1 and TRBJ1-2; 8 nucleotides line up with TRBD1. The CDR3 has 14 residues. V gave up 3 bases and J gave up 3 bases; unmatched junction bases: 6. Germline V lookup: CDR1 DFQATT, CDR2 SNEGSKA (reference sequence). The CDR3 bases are TGCAGTGCTAGGGGAAGGGGACAGGACTATGGCTACACCTTC. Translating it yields CSARGRGQDYGYTF.

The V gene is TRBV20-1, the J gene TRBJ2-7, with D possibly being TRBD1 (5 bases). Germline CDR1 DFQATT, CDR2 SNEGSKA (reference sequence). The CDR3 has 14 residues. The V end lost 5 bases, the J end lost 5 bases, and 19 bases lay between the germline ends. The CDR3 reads CSAGQGRWKNEQYF. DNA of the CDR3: TGCAGTGCTGGCCAGGGAAGATGGAAAAACGAGCAGTACTTC.

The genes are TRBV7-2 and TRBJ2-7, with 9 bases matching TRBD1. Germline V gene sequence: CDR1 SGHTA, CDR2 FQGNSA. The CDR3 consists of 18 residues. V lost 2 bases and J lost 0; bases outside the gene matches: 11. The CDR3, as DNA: TGTGCCAGCAGCTTATGGGGGGAGGGACAGGGAAGCTCCTACGAGCAGTACTTC. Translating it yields CASSLWGEGQGSSYEQYF.

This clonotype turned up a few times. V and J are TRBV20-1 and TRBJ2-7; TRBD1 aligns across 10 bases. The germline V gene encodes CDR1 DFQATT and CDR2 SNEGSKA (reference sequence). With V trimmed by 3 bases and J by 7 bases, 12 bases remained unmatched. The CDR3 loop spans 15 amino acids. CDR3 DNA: TGCAGTGCTAGGTTTGAAGGGACAGGGGTCAGGGAGCAGTACTTC. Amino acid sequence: CSARFEGTGVREQYF.